Listed below are T cell receptor beta chains from one sample, sequenced in a study of cytomegalovirus exposure and HLA in healthy donors. The table came from immunoSEQ multiplex PCR; TCRdb's copy has only in-frame clones and leaves some out. The table includes approximately 110,000 clones, around 80% detected once. The source material was PBMCs. The receptors originated from a man aged 30-40 years in good health and CMV-seronegative. Each CDR3 is given with its conserved first and last residue. The order of the fields is J gene, clone size, V gene, D gene, CDR3 length, CDR3 protein, CDR3 DNA. D genes are given only for firm matches. The size field is filled for only some rows; it gives once, few, many or a size class.

TRBJ1-2 . TRBV19 . 14 CASSITRAHYGYTF TGTGCCAGTAGTATCACCAGGGCCCACTATGGCTACACCTTC
TRBJ2-7 few TRBV28 . 12 CASRDYLYEQYF TGTGCCAGCAGGGACTACCTCTACGAGCAGTACTTC
TRBJ2-1 . TRBV6-5 TRBD1 15 CASSQDRVFYNEQFF TGTGCCAGCAGCCAGGACAGGGTTTTTTACAATGAGCAGTTCTTC
TRBJ1-5 . TRBV19 . 15 CASSMGQISNQPQHF TGTGCCAGTAGTATGGGGCAGATTAGCAATCAGCCCCAGCATTTT
TRBJ1-2 . TRBV27 . 12 CASRQGNYGYTF TGTGCCAGCAGGCAGGGTAACTATGGCTACACCTTC
TRBJ1-1 once TRBV25-1 . 14 CASSSPESNTEAFF TGTGCCAGCAGTTCACCTGAGTCGAACACTGAAGCTTTCTTT
TRBJ2-7 . TRBV6-5 TRBD2 13 CASNPTREGEQYF TGTGCCAGCAATCCGACGCGGGAGGGCGAGCAGTACTTC
TRBJ2-5 . TRBV9 . 15 CASSVGELGQETQYF TGTGCCAGCAGCGTAGGGGAACTAGGACAAGAGACCCAGTACTTC
TRBJ2-5 few TRBV5-6 . 14 CASSHGPSQETQYF TGTGCCAGCAGCCATGGGCCGTCACAAGAGACCCAGTACTTC
TRBJ2-7 once TRBV6-1 . 12 CASRPVSYEQYF TGTGCCAGCCGCCCGGTCTCCTACGAGCAGTACTTC
TRBJ2-3 . TRBV5-1 . 14 CASSLVQGTDTQYF TGCGCCAGCAGCTTGGTACAGGGCACAGATACGCAGTATTTT